This passage covers 25 T cell receptor beta chains from one sample sequenced in a study of blood T cell repertoires in COVID-19. Libraries were prepared by immunoSEQ multiplex PCR; TCRdb keeps only in-frame clonotypes and omits some of them. The sample gives about 120,000 clones, roughly 76% of which show up once; less than 11% is in the top ten. The specimen was peripheral blood. The receptor source for this set is a human donor in a cohort sampled during active COVID-19.

This chain's CDR3 is CASSQSGGFNNEQFF. CDR3 DNA sequence: TGCGCCAGCAGCCAGAGCGGAGGGTTCAACAATGAGCAGTTCTTC. V and J are TRBV4-3 and TRBJ2-1, with D maybe TRBD2 (6 bases). V lost 3 bases, J lost 5 bases, and 14 bases lay in between. The CDR3 is 15 amino acids. The germline V gene encodes CDR1 LGHNA and CDR2 YSLEER.

This chain joins TRBV5-1 and TRBJ1-1, with D possibly matching TRBD1 (5 bases). The CDR3 has 15 residues. In germline, CDR1 is SGHRS, CDR2 YFSETQ. V lost 4 bases to trimming and J lost 4 bases, with 17 bases between them. DNA for the CDR3: TGCGCCAGCAGCCGGGAGGATCAGGGCGGCACTGAAGCTTTCTTT. Translated: CASSREDQGGTEAFF. The variable domain in full, completed from reference TRBV5-1 and TRBJ1-1, reads KAGVTQTPRYLIKTRGQQVTLSCSPISGHRSVSWYQQTPGQGLQFLFEYFSETQRNKGNFPGRFSGRQFSNSRSEMNVSTLELGDSALYLCASSREDQGGTEAFFGQGTRLTVV.

The chain carries TRBV5-1 and TRBJ1-5, with D possibly TRBD1 on 6 matching bases. Germline-derived CDR1 and CDR2 are SGHRS and YFSETQ. The CDR3 runs 16 residues. V gave up 2 bases and J gave up 7 bases, with 19 bases separating them. The CDR3 loop reads CASSLEPLGGDQPQHF. As DNA, the CDR3 is TGCGCCAGCAGCTTAGAACCCCTAGGGGGAGACCAGCCCCAGCATTTT. The entire variable domain, with the rest obtained from reference TRBV5-1 and TRBJ1-5, is as follows: KAGVTQTPRYLIKTRGQQVTLSCSPISGHRSVSWYQQTPGQGLQFLFEYFSETQRNKGNFPGRFSGRQFSNSRSEMNVSTLELGDSALYLCASSLEPLGGDQPQHFGDGTRLSIL.

In this sample, this clone turned up once. The chain carries TRBV27 and TRBJ1-5; 7 bases line up with TRBD1. The CDR3 loop spans 17 amino acids. The V and J ends lost 2 bases and 0 bases, in that order; junction bases with no gene match: 7. The germline gives CDR1 MNHEY, CDR2 SMNVEV (reference sequence). CDR3 nucleotide sequence: TGTGCCAGCAGTTTAAGGGGGCGACAGGCTAGCAATCAGCCCCAGCATTTT. This gives the protein CASSLRGRQASNQPQHF.

The chain links TRBV4-1 to TRBJ1-4; 7 bases match TRBD1. Trimming at V came to 3 bases and at J to 7 bases, leaving 8 bases not matched to a gene. Germline CDR1 reads MGHRA; CDR2 reads YSYEKL. This CDR3 has 15 residues. The CDR3 coding sequence is TGCGCCAGCAGCCAGGAGGGACAGCGAAGTGAAAAACTGTTTTTT. This gives the protein CASSQEGQRSEKLFF.

The chain joins TRBV5-8 to TRBJ2-1, with D possibly being TRBD1 (8 bases). Trimming pared 2 bases from V and 3 bases from J, leaving 18 bases between. The CDR3 extends over 17 amino acids. Germline assignment: CDR1 SGHTS and CDR2 YDEGEE. The CDR3 nucleotides are TGTGCCAGCAGCTTCACACAGGGGGGGGGCTTCTACAATGAGCAGTTCTTC. Its translation is CASSFTQGGGFYNEQFF.

Here the CDR3 DNA reads TGTGCCAGCAGCGTGGGTACAGCGGGAGGCTTCTACGAGCAGTACTTC. Translated: CASSVGTAGGFYEQYF. The chain joins TRBV9 to TRBJ2-7, with TRBD2 matching over 9 bases. The CDR3 has 16 residues. The junction had 9 bases not matched to a gene; V was cut back by 2 bases and J by 3 bases. The germline CDR1 and CDR2 sequences are SGDLS and YYNGEE.

The chain uses TRBV28 and TRBJ2-7; 7 positions agree with TRBD1. CDR1 and CDR2 (germline): MDHEN, SYDVKM. This CDR3 has 13 amino acids. The junction had 4 bases not matched to a gene; V was cut back by 5 bases and J by 3 bases. The CDR3 nucleotides read TGTGCCAGCAGTCCTAGACAGGGCTACGAGCAGTACTTC. This translates into CASSPRQGYEQYF. Filled out from reference TRBV28 and TRBJ2-7, the complete variable domain reads DVKVTQSSRYLVKRTGEKVFLECVQDMDHENMFWYRQDPGLGLRLIYFSYDVKMKEKGDIPEGYSVSREKKERFSLILESASTNQTSMYLCASSPRQGYEQYFGPGTRLTVT.

The J gene is TRBJ1-1, the V gene TRBV18, with D perhaps TRBD1 (6 bases). Germline V gene lookup returns CDR1 KGHSH and CDR2 LQKENI. The CDR3 runs to 14 residues. With 8 bases removed from V and 2 bases from J, the gap between germline ends came to 15 bases. The CDR3 sequence: CASQPDRSNTEAFF. CDR3 DNA sequence: TGTGCCAGCCAACCAGACAGGTCTAACACTGAAGCTTTCTTT.

This clone was counted a few times. V usage is TRBV6-1 and J usage is TRBJ1-6; possible D gene TRBD1, 5 bases. The CDR3 is 15 residues long. The germline V gene has CDR1 MNHNS and CDR2 SASEGT. V lost 1 base to trimming and J lost 9 bases, with 13 bases between them. As DNA, the CDR3 is TGTGCCAGCAGTGAAGTACCGGGGGGTGGTTCACCCCTCCACTTT. It is translated as CASSEVPGGGSPLHF.

This clone was observed a handful of times. This chain joins TRBV3-1 (or the pseudogene TRBV3-2) and TRBJ1-6, with a weak D call TRBD1 (5 bases). The V gene lost 4 bases and the J gene lost 7 bases, with 11 bases spanning the gap. The germline gives CDR1 LGHDT, CDR2 YNNKEL (reference sequence). This CDR3 has 14 amino acids. CDR3 in amino acids: CASSPRAQNSPLHF. DNA of the CDR3: TGTGCCAGCAGCCCCAGGGCGCAAAATTCACCCCTCCACTTT.

The V gene is TRBV25-1, the J gene TRBJ2-7, with 11 nucleotides matching TRBD1. The length of the CDR3 is 17 residues. Trimming removed 2 bases from V and 2 bases from J; junction bases left unmatched: 8. CDR1 and CDR2 from the germline V gene are MGHDK and SYGVNS. CDR3 nucleotides: TGTGCCAGCAGTGAACCGGGACAGGGGGTAGGCCCCTACGAGCAGTACTTC. This sequence encodes CASSEPGQGVGPYEQYF.

The chain has TRBV28 and TRBJ2-1; 8 nucleotides agree with TRBD2. The CDR3 is 15 residues long. V was clipped by 6 bases and J by 9 bases; unmatched bases: 13. CDR1 is MDHEN, CDR2 SYDVKM, per germline. This CDR3 is CASSSAAGVLGEQFF. The CDR3 bases are TGTGCCAGCAGCTCGGCAGCGGGAGTTTTGGGTGAGCAGTTCTTC.

The rearrangement uses TRBV11-2 and TRBJ2-1, with D unclear. Trimming pared 0 bases from V and 8 bases from J, leaving 8 bases between. The CDR3 extends over 13 amino acids. Germline V gene sequence: CDR1 SGHAT, CDR2 FQNNGV. For the CDR3, the DNA is TGTGCCAGCAGCTTAGAACCGGTGGATGAGCAGTTCTTC. Residues: CASSLEPVDEQFF. The full variable domain, with the rest looked up from reference TRBV11-2 and TRBJ2-1, is EAGVAQSPRYKIIEKRQSVAFWCNPISGHATLYWYQQILGQGPKLLIQFQNNGVVDDSQLPKDRFSAERLKGVDSTLKIQPAKLEDSAVYLCASSLEPVDEQFFGPGTRLTVL.

In this sample, this clone turned up once. The chain is built from TRBV3-1 (or the pseudogene TRBV3-2) and TRBJ2-1; tentative D call: TRBD2 (6 bases). Germline-derived CDR1 and CDR2 are LGHDT and YNNKEL (reference sequence). CDR3 length: 16 amino acids. V was pared by 1 base and J by 1 base, with 11 bases between. DNA for the CDR3: TGTGCCAGCAGCCAAGTAGGAGGGGCATCCTACAATGAGCAGTTCTTC. Its translation: CASSQVGGASYNEQFF.

The chain has TRBV5-6 and TRBJ1-6, with a weak D call TRBD1 (6 bases). Germline V gene lookup returns CDR1 SGHDT and CDR2 YYEEEE. This CDR3 is 16 amino acids long. The ends were cut back, 4 bases at V and 0 bases at J, with 11 bases in the middle. The CDR3 reads CASSPGQSSYNSPLHF. The CDR3 bases are TGTGCCAGCAGCCCCGGACAGAGCTCCTATAATTCACCCCTCCACTTT. The full variable domain, rest sourced from reference TRBV5-6 and TRBJ1-6, is DAGVTQSPTHLIKTRGQQVTLRCSPKSGHDTVSWYQQALGQGPQFIFQYYEEEERQRGNFPDRFSGHQFPNYSSELNVNALLLGDSALYLCASSPGQSSYNSPLHFGNGTRLTVT.

The rearrangement joins TRBV4-3 to TRBJ2-7; 8 nucleotides match TRBD1. CDR1 and CDR2 (germline): LGHNA, YSLEER. Unmatched junction bases numbered 7, after V lost 4 bases and J lost 5 bases. CDR3 length equals 14 residues. The CDR3 region has the DNA TGCGCCAGCAGCCGCGGACAGGGTTACGACGAGCAGTACTTC. It codes for CASSRGQGYDEQYF.

About this clone itself: A read error may explain this, as a much larger clone is one base away. The V gene is TRBV7-2, the J gene TRBJ1-1, with 7 bases matching TRBD1. This CDR3 comprises 14 residues. CDR1 and CDR2 (germline): SGHTA, FQGNSA. J was trimmed by 1 base and V by 6 bases; bases with no gene match: 5. CDR3 coding DNA: TGTGCCAGCAGTTCCGGGACAGCGAACACTGAAGCTTTCTTT. Protein sequence: CASSSGTANTEAFF.

This chain connects TRBV3-1 (or the pseudogene TRBV3-2) to TRBJ2-7; D is uncertain. CDR1 LGHDT and CDR2 YNNKEL come from the germline V gene (reference sequence). CDR3 length: 13 residues. V lost 4 bases and J lost 2, with 9 bases in between. For the CDR3, the DNA is TGTGCCAGCAGCCTCAGCGTTACCTACGAGCAGTACTTC. Translation gives CASSLSVTYEQYF.

The rearrangement links TRBV6-1 to TRBJ2-7; 11 nucleotides line up with TRBD2. Germline lookup yields CDR1 MNHNS and CDR2 SASEGT. Trimming cost V 1 base and J 5 bases; bases outside gene matches: 4. There are 15 residues in the CDR3. CDR3 in amino acids: CASSEEGTSGHEQYF. CDR3 in DNA: TGTGCCAGCAGTGAAGAGGGGACTAGCGGCCACGAGCAGTACTTC.

The chain links TRBV4-3 to TRBJ2-7; TRBD2 agrees at 9 bases. V gave up 1 base and J gave up 6 bases; unmatched junction bases: 7. This CDR3 spans 15 amino acids. Germline V gene sequence: CDR1 LGHNA, CDR2 YSLEER. In DNA, the CDR3 is TGCGCCAGCAGCCAAGTAGGCGGGAGGGCCAGCGAGCAGTACTTC. Protein: CASSQVGGRASEQYF.

This clone was observed a single time. The rearrangement joins TRBV11-2 to TRBJ2-2; TRBD1 aligns across 8 bases. The CDR3 runs to 16 residues. Germline V lookup: CDR1 SGHAT, CDR2 FQNNGV. After removal of 1 base from V and 2 bases from J, the junction contained 3 bases not matched to a gene. The CDR3 DNA reads TGTGCCAGCAGCTTAGGGACAGGGAGTAACACCGGGGAGCTGTTTTTT. It specifies CASSLGTGSNTGELFF.

V usage is TRBV16 and J usage is TRBJ1-5; 10 positions agree with TRBD1. J gave up 5 bases and V 0 bases, and 1 base lay outside the gene matches. Per the germline V gene, CDR1 is KGHSY and CDR2 is FQNENV. The CDR3 sequence is 15 residues long. The CDR3 sequence is CASSQSGQGHQPQHF. CDR3 in DNA: TGTGCCAGCAGCCAATCGGGACAGGGGCATCAGCCCCAGCATTTT.

V is TRBV24-1 and J is TRBJ2-3; the match to TRBD2 covers 12 bases. The CDR3 is 17 amino acids. Germline V gives CDR1 KGHDR, CDR2 SFDVKD. With 4 bases clipped from V and 5 bases from J, the junction kept 9 bases outside the gene matches. CDR3 coding DNA: TGTGCCACCAGTGACCCCGGACTAGCGGGGACCCAAGATACGCAGTATTTT. The encoded protein is CATSDPGLAGTQDTQYF.

V gene TRBV6-5 combines with J gene TRBJ2-5, with 12 nucleotides matching TRBD2. The J segment lost 5 bases and the V segment lost 6 bases, leaving 7 bases of the junction unmatched. Per germline, CDR1 MNHEY and CDR2 SVGAGI. CDR3 length: 15 residues. DNA of the CDR3: TGTGCCAGCAGCCTGACTAGCGGGAGTTATGAGACCCAGTACTTC. It is translated as CASSLTSGSYETQYF.